This T cell receptor (beta chain) originates from a study of identical twins. Study results and caveats: The abundant beta clonotypes from cord blood had fewer insertions, and memory repertoires had none of this.

MiXCR, run by TCRdb on the 5' RACE reads, gives a single entry per CDR3 protein. This table holds some 460,000 distinct CDR3 sequences, approximately 15% found once. The CDR3 has 15 residues. Germline loops: CDR1 SGDLS, CDR2 YYNGEE. V was cut by 4 bases and J by 0 bases, with 12 bases left in between. About this clonotype itself: Its antigen remains unknown.

Among all donors, each was a healthy Caucasian. A further study also used this sample, focusing on yellow fever vaccine responses in identical twins. That report adds: After vaccination, twins' T cell response reportedly seemed partly convergent, partly personalized.

Source material: CD4+ T cells sorted from blood. This sequence joins TRBV9 and TRBJ2-3, with a possible D match to TRBD1 (5 bases). This TCR came from a young woman in good health. CDR3 nucleotide sequence: TGTGCCAGCAGCACTGGACGGACAAGCACAGATACGCAGTATTTT. Its translation: CASSTGRTSTDTQYF.